Each of the 24 T cell receptor beta chains below was sequenced from the same sample in a study of cytomegalovirus exposure and HLA in healthy donors. Use of 60 Vbeta and 13 Jbeta primers characterized the PCR. TCRdb's table, derived via immunoSEQ multiplex PCR, lists solely in-frame clones and lacks some. The sample consists of roughly 150,000 clones, approximately 71% of them appearing once. The specimen sequenced was PBMCs. Source of these receptors: a man aged 30 to 39 in good health and CMV-seronegative.

This chain links TRBV5-4 with TRBJ2-7; D is ambiguous. The V end was cut by 5 bases, the J end by 0 bases, with 6 bases between. The CDR3 extends over 12 amino acids. CDR1 is SGHNT, CDR2 YYREEE, per germline (reference sequence). The CDR3 reads CASRADSYEQYF. Here the CDR3 DNA reads TGTGCCAGCAGGGCCGACTCCTACGAGCAGTACTTC.

This clone has a single count. V gene TRBV2 combines with J gene TRBJ2-5; TRBD2 matches 12 bases. The CDR3 sequence is 15 residues long. Germline CDR1 reads SNHLY; CDR2 reads FYNNEI. The trim removed 8 bases at V and 5 bases at J, leaving 9 bases unmatched. CDR3 residues: CASHGLAGGGETQYF. The CDR3 nucleotides read TGTGCCAGCCATGGGCTAGCGGGAGGGGGTGAGACCCAGTACTTC.

The chain couples TRBV6-4 to TRBJ2-3; TRBD2 agrees at 7 bases. V gave up 8 bases and J gave up 4 bases; unmatched junction bases: 12. Germline loops: CDR1 MRHNA, CDR2 SNTAGT. This CDR3 has 15 residues. Written as DNA, the CDR3 is TGTGCCAGCGGCCCGGGAGGTAGCGGAGCAGATACGCAGTATTTT. Residues: CASGPGGSGADTQYF.

The chain joins TRBV30 to TRBJ1-1, with 8 bases aligning to TRBD1. The CDR3 has 13 amino acids. Germline CDR1 reads GTSNPN; CDR2 reads SVGIG (reference sequence). V shed 5 bases and J 4 bases; nucleotides not matched to a gene: 6. In DNA, the CDR3 is TGTGCCTGGGCCCTAGACAGGGGCACTGAAGCTTTCTTT. It encodes CAWALDRGTEAFF.

The chain carries TRBV5-1 and TRBJ2-5; 7 positions match TRBD2. Trimming took 2 bases from V and 4 from J; bases not matched to a gene: 8. Germline lookup yields CDR1 SGHRS and CDR2 YFSETQ. The CDR3 runs 15 residues. CDR3 DNA sequence: TGCGCCAGCAGCTTTATGATGGCGGGAGCAGAGACCCAGTACTTC. Translation gives CASSFMMAGAETQYF.

V gene TRBV2 combines with J gene TRBJ1-3; D unclear. Trimming pared 7 bases from V and 0 bases from J, leaving 10 bases between. Germline lookup yields CDR1 SNHLY and CDR2 FYNNEI. The CDR3 totals 14 residues. DNA for the CDR3: TGTGCCAGCATATTGGAGAGCTCTGGAAACACCATATATTTT. It specifies CASILESSGNTIYF.

V and J are TRBV2 and TRBJ2-3; TRBD2 is a possible D gene (6 bases). The CDR3 consists of 16 residues. Trimming stripped 2 bases from V and 3 bases from J, with 15 bases between. In germline, CDR1 is SNHLY, CDR2 FYNNEI. This CDR3 is CASSERRGLGTDTQYF. CDR3 sequence (DNA): TGTGCCAGCAGTGAAAGGAGGGGTTTGGGTACAGATACGCAGTATTTT.

Written as DNA, the CDR3 is TGCGCCAGCAGCTTGGGACAGTCCTACAATGAGCAGTTCTTC. Its translation is CASSLGQSYNEQFF. The rearrangement joins TRBV5-1 to TRBJ2-1, with D possibly TRBD1 on 5 matching bases. The CDR3 covers 14 residues. Per germline, CDR1 SGHRS and CDR2 YFSETQ. V dropped 0 bases and J dropped 1 base, with 5 bases sitting between them.

The V call is TRBV4-1, the J call TRBJ1-1, with no clear D. The CDR3 runs to 14 residues. Trimming removed 4 bases from V and 1 base from J, with 10 bases in between. Germline values: CDR1 MGHRA, CDR2 YSYEKL. CDR3 in DNA: TGCGCCAGCAGCCCCCAACGGGGGAACACTGAAGCTTTCTTT. It is translated as CASSPQRGNTEAFF.

This chain joins TRBV5-1 and TRBJ1-2, with 7 bases identical to TRBD1. Germline-derived CDR1 and CDR2 are SGHRS and YFSETQ. This CDR3 has 13 residues. Trimming removed 3 bases from V and 6 bases from J; junction bases left unmatched: 5. This chain's CDR3 is CASSSEGANGYTF. CDR3 nucleotide sequence: TGCGCCAGCAGCTCGGAGGGGGCGAATGGCTACACCTTC.

The chain uses TRBV5-4 and TRBJ2-2; 14 bases match TRBD2. The CDR3 has 17 residues. The V and J ends lost 4 bases and 1 base, in that order; junction bases with no gene match: 3. Germline V CDR1 and CDR2: SGHNT, YYREEE (reference sequence). The CDR3 nucleotides are TGTGCCAGCAGCCCCGGACTAGCGGGAGGGAACACCGGGGAGCTGTTTTTT. It encodes CASSPGLAGGNTGELFF.

This rearrangement joins TRBV11-1 to TRBJ2-2; D may be TRBD2 (5 bases). The CDR3 is 15 amino acids. The germline CDR1 and CDR2 sequences are SGHAT and FQDESV (reference sequence). V lost 2 bases and J 7 bases, leaving 14 bases between the germline ends. Written as DNA, the CDR3 is TGTGCCAGCAGCTTACGGCCCTCCGAGGGCGGGGAGCTGTTTTTT. Its protein is CASSLRPSEGGELFF.

The J gene is TRBJ2-5, the V gene TRBV5-1; D unresolved. Germline assignment: CDR1 SGHRS and CDR2 YFSETQ. CDR3 size: 14 residues. V was pared by 0 bases and J by 1 base, with 7 bases between. CDR3 sequence: CASSLGRVQETQYF. In nucleotides, the CDR3 is TGCGCCAGCAGCTTGGGACGGGTCCAAGAGACCCAGTACTTC.

This chain uses TRBV6-1 with TRBJ1-1; 8 nucleotides align to TRBD1. The CDR3 is 16 amino acids. CDR1 and CDR2 (germline): MNHNS, SASEGT. The trim removed 2 bases at V and 4 bases at J, leaving 9 bases unmatched. CDR3 amino acids: CASSESPGGATTEAFF. CDR3 nucleotide sequence: TGTGCCAGCAGTGAATCCCCAGGGGGCGCAACCACTGAAGCTTTCTTT.

The chain couples TRBV7-2 to TRBJ2-5; 7 bases map to TRBD2. The ends lost 2 bases at V and 0 bases at J; junction bases unmatched: 3. The CDR3 contains 15 residues. Germline V gene lookup returns CDR1 SGHTA and CDR2 FQGNSA. CDR3 residues: CASSLRSGNQETQYF. CDR3 nucleotides: TGTGCCAGCAGCTTACGCAGCGGGAACCAAGAGACCCAGTACTTC.

This clone was counted a few times. The chain joins TRBV6-6 to TRBJ2-5; 9 bases agree with TRBD1. Per germline, CDR1 MNHNY and CDR2 SVGAGI (reference sequence). V was pared by 2 bases and J by 4 bases, with 5 bases of the junction left unmatched. The CDR3 runs 15 residues. The CDR3 DNA follows: TGTGCCAGCAGTTACCCGGGACAGGGTTTAGAGACCCAGTACTTC. Encoded protein: CASSYPGQGLETQYF.

The rearrangement uses TRBV6-5 and TRBJ1-5; 8 positions match TRBD1. J gave up 4 bases and V 8 bases, and 7 bases lay outside the gene matches. Germline values: CDR1 MNHEY, CDR2 SVGAGI. The CDR3 runs 14 residues. In DNA form, the CDR3 reads TGTGCCAGCGGCCTTGGACAGGGTAATCAGCCCCAGCATTTT. It is translated as CASGLGQGNQPQHF.

The rearrangement joins TRBV1 to TRBJ2-7; the tabulated D call, TRBD1, remains unverified against the DNA. TRBV1 is tagged as a pseudogene. The CDR3 extends over 15 amino acids. The DNA for the CDR3 is TGCACCAGCAGCCAAGATCTGGACAAGCCCTACGAGCAGTACTTC. It translates to CTSSQDLDKPYEQYF.

The chain links TRBV5-5 to TRBJ2-5; 8 bases align to TRBD1. CDR1 and CDR2 from the germline V gene are SGHKS and YYEKEE (reference sequence). V was clipped by 4 bases and J by 1 base; unmatched bases: 9. This CDR3 contains 16 residues. CDR3: CASSQNPTGAQETQYF. The CDR3 nucleotides are TGTGCCAGCAGCCAAAATCCGACAGGGGCCCAAGAGACCCAGTACTTC. Using reference TRBV5-5 and TRBJ2-5 for the parts outside the CDR3, the full variable domain is DAGVTQSPTHLIKTRGQQVTLRCSPISGHKSVSWYQQVLGQGPQFIFQYYEKEERGRGNFPDRFSARQFPNYSSELNVNALLLGDSALYLCASSQNPTGAQETQYFGPGTRLLVL.

V usage is TRBV6-1 and J usage is TRBJ2-1, with D unclear. The germline V gene encodes CDR1 MNHNS and CDR2 SASEGT. Trimming shortened V by 2 bases and J by 2 bases, and 10 bases separated the two germline ends. This CDR3 contains 15 residues. The DNA of the CDR3 is TGTGCCAGCAGTGAAATTTCCCCCGCCTACAATGAGCAGTTCTTC. Protein product: CASSEISPAYNEQFF.

The chain carries TRBV4-1 and TRBJ1-1; 8 bases map to TRBD1. Germline V gene sequence: CDR1 MGHRA, CDR2 YSYEKL. The CDR3 runs 16 residues. After removal of 3 bases from V and 0 bases from J, the junction contained 6 bases not matched to a gene. The CDR3 region is CASSHSTGGLNTEAFF. The CDR3 bases are TGCGCCAGCAGCCATAGTACAGGGGGTTTGAACACTGAAGCTTTCTTT.

The chain is built from TRBV18 and TRBJ1-1, with unresolved D. Trimming removed 0 bases from V and 11 bases from J, with 13 bases in between. From germline, CDR1 is KGHSH and CDR2 LQKENI. This CDR3 spans 13 amino acids. Written as DNA, the CDR3 is TGTGCCAGCTCACCACCGAGTCGCGAGCGGGCTTTCTTT. Protein: CASSPPSRERAFF.

The chain links TRBV5-4 to TRBJ1-2, with D perhaps TRBD1 (5 bases). CDR1 and CDR2 (germline): SGHNT, YYREEE (reference sequence). There are 12 residues in the CDR3. V shed 1 base and J shed 12 bases, with 13 bases lying between them. CDR3 sequence (DNA): TGTGCCAGCAGCTTGACGGGGGAAACGGACACCTTC. It specifies CASSLTGETDTF.

Only one count was recorded for this clone. The rearrangement links TRBV11-2 to TRBJ2-5; possible D gene TRBD1, 5 bases. The CDR3 totals 14 residues. Deletions cut 5 bases from V and 4 bases from J, with 14 bases between. Germline loops: CDR1 SGHAT, CDR2 FQNNGV. The CDR3 nucleotides are TGTGCCAGCAGCCTGGACATCTTGGCAGAGACCCAGTACTTC. Protein product: CASSLDILAETQYF. Drawing the rest from reference TRBV11-2 and TRBJ2-5, the complete variable domain is EAGVAQSPRYKIIEKRQSVAFWCNPISGHATLYWYQQILGQGPKLLIQFQNNGVVDDSQLPKDRFSAERLKGVDSTLKIQPAKLEDSAVYLCASSLDILAETQYFGPGTRLLVL.